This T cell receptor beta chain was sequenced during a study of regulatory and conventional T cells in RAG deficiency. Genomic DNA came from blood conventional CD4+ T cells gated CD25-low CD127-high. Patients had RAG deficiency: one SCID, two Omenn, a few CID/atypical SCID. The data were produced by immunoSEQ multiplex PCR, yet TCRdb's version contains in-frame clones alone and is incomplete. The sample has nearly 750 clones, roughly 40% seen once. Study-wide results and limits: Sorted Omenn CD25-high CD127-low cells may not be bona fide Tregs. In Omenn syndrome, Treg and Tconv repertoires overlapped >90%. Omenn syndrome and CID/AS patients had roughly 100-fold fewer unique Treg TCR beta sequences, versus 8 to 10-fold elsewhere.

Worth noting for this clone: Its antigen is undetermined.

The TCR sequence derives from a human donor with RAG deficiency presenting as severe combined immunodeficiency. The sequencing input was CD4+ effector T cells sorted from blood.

In nucleotides, the CDR3 is TGCGCCAGCAGCTTGGGACACTATGGCTACACCTTC. Its protein product is CASSLGHYGYTF. This sequence joins TRBV5-1 and TRBJ1-2, with unresolved D. Trimming removed 0 bases from V and 3 bases from J, with 3 bases in between. This CDR3 is 12 amino acids long. Germline V gives CDR1 SGHRS, CDR2 YFSETQ.